The T cell receptor (beta chain) described here comes from a study of PD-1 blockade in mismatch repair-deficient tumors. Background on the study: Patients had around 12 mismatch repair-deficient cancer types, all previously treated and progressing.

Some clones are missing from TCRdb's copy, which holds only in-frame ones; the method was immunoSEQ multiplex PCR. This table holds 100,000 or so clones, under 90% found once. Every patient had mismatch repair deficiency by PCR or immunohistochemistry. TCRs were sequenced from a few patients responding to pembrolizumab. About this clone itself: As yet, its antigen is unknown.

Whole-study findings and limits: Tumor-resident clones, often undetectable pretreatment in blood, expanded then contracted after pembrolizumab.

CDR1 and CDR2 from the germline V gene are SGHNT and YYREEE (reference sequence). The CDR3 length is 15 residues. The V gene end was trimmed by 0 bases and the J gene end by 4 bases; junction bases not matched to a gene: 3. The sequencing used peripheral blood, collected roughly 36 weeks after starting pembrolizumab. The TCR was taken from an adult with mismatch repair-deficient cancer. The chain joins TRBV5-4 to TRBJ2-2, with 7 nucleotides matching TRBD1. The CDR3, as DNA: TGTGCCAGCAGCTTGGCGGCAGGGGGCACCGGGGAGCTGTTTTTT. Its translation is CASSLAAGGTGELFF.